This T cell receptor beta chain was recovered during a study of vaccination and CD4 T cells after COVID-19. On the study more broadly: Either the Pfizer-BioNTech BNT162b2 or Moderna mRNA-1273 vaccine was given as two doses. As control conditions, cultures were given either a CEFX pool serving as positive control, an HIV-1 Nef pool, or no peptide at all.

The Oncomine TCR Beta short-read assay sequenced DNA from cultured CD4+ T cells. TCRdb redid the calling of the PCR reads with MiXCR, one entry per CDR3 protein. In the table there are 20,000 to 25,000 distinct CDR3 sequences, 43% of which are singletons. This CDR3 is 14 amino acids long. Looked up from germline, CDR1 is MNHEY and CDR2 is SMNVEV (reference sequence). On this clonotype: Antigen specificity is unknown. Compared with germline, one end of the junction differs, possibly owing to a read error.

This sample's treatment: roughly 10-day PBMC culture with coronavirus spike peptide pools or control peptides (ViraFEST assay). Every well contained around 2.2 million PBMCs, which were grown with approximately 10 IU/ml IL-2 and about 10 ug/ml peptide pools. Source material: CD4+ T cells from blood, cultured in vitro. V and J are TRBV27 and TRBJ1-1; D unresolved. The sequence was collected from a human donor who had recovered from COVID-19. The CDR3 reads CASSSRQRNPEAFF. The DNA of the CDR3 is TGTGCCAGCAGTAGCCGACAAAGGAACCCTGAAGCTTTCTTT.